This T cell receptor (beta chain) is from a study of shared clonotypes between healthy human individuals. Across the study: Ranging from 18 to 49 in age, donors were two women and a few men.

Only in-frame clones appear in the TCRdb table, and some are missing; sequencing was by immunoSEQ multiplex PCR. Found here are roughly 100,000 clones, 67% of them singletons; the top ten hold approximately 25%. What CD8 memory combined were CD45RO+ cells and CCR7-negative CD45RA+ TemRA cells. This clone was recorded a few times. This CDR3 spans 14 amino acids. The germline V gene has CDR1 SGHTA and CDR2 FQGNSA. This sequence was found in a woman aged 30 to 39 in good health. Sequenced input: memory CD8+ T cells sorted from blood. This sample's subset: CD45RO+ cells pooled with CCR7-negative TemRA cells. The V gene is TRBV7-2, the J gene TRBJ2-5; D perhaps matches TRBD1 (7 bases). The end of the DNA is better explained by TRBJ2-7, so the J call may be wrong. CDR3 region: CASSARGDSYEQYF. DNA of the CDR3: TGTGCCAGCAGCGCCAGGGGGGACTCCTACGAGCAGTACTTC.